The present T cell receptor (beta chain) was sequenced within a study of CD8 T cells in ankylosing spondylitis. Overall study results and limits: What appeared characteristic of ankylosing spondylitis blood was a TCR beta motif of 7 or 8 highly homologous variants.

Trimming took 4 bases from V and 7 from J, leaving 17 bases between them. In germline, CDR1 is DFQATT, CDR2 SNEGSKA (reference sequence). The CDR3 has 15 residues. This clonotype has more than one count but fewer than ten. The antigen remains undetermined. Making use of molecular barcodes, quantitative 5'-RACE generated TCR beta libraries. MiXCR, run by TCRdb on the 5' RACE reads, gives a single entry per CDR3 protein. The sample gives 700,000 or so distinct CDR3 sequences, around 20% of which show up once; 15% to 20% is in the top ten. The sequenced sample consisted of blood, either unsorted or a sorted T cell fraction (not recorded which). The origin of this receptor is a male donor with ankylosing spondylitis. V gene TRBV20-1 combines with J gene TRBJ1-6; D possibly corresponds to TRBD1 (6 bases). For the CDR3, the DNA is TGCAGTGCTATATCTCAGGGGATTTTGAATTCACCCCTCCACTTT. The encoded protein is CSAISQGILNSPLHF.